A selection of T cell receptor beta chains follows, all from one sample in a study of control samples from healthy donors and cancer patients. Clones were read by immunoSEQ multiplex PCR, and TCRdb kept only the in-frame ones, dropping some. The sample holds 100,000 to 150,000 clones, 80% to 95% seen once. Specimen: blood. The receptor source for this set is a man aged 35 to 55 in good health. The CDR3 runs from the conserved cysteine through the conserved F or W. A D gene is named only where the DNA matches it firmly. Not all rows give a size; the values are once, few, many and, for expanded clones, a class.

V gene	clone size	J gene	D gene	CDR3 protein	CDR3 DNA
TRBV11-2	.	TRBJ2-7	TRBD1	CASSLVGGNEQYF	TGTGCCAGCAGCCTTGTAGGGGGCAACGAGCAGTACTTC
TRBV27	.	TRBJ1-6	.	CASSFHRLYSQGSYNSPLHF	TGTGCCAGCAGTTTCCACAGGCTTTATTCGCAAGGCTCCTATAATTCACCCCTCCACTTT
TRBV19	.	TRBJ1-6	.	CASSPGGASPLHF	TGTGCCAGTAGTCCTGGGGGCGCTTCACCCCTCCACTTT
TRBV7-8	.	TRBJ1-1	.	CASSAAVAINTEAFF	TGTGCCAGCAGCGCTGCGGTGGCTATAAACACTGAAGCTTTCTTT
TRBV13	once	TRBJ2-7	.	CASSSRGGTVVYEQYF	TGTGCCAGCAGCTCTAGGGGTGGGACTGTTGTGTACGAGCAGTACTTC
TRBV4-1	.	TRBJ1-5	TRBD1	CASSRPGQGASNQPQHF	TGCGCCAGCAGCCGACCCGGACAGGGGGCAAGCAATCAGCCCCAGCATTTT
TRBV19	.	TRBJ2-2	TRBD1	CASSHGTGSFGRPHTGELFF	TGTGCCAGTAGTCACGGGACAGGATCATTCGGACGCCCCCACACCGGGGAGCTGTTTTTT
TRBV2	.	TRBJ1-5	TRBD1	CASSRGTAAGAQHF	TGTGCCAGCAGTAGAGGGACAGCCGCAGGGGCCCAGCATTTT
TRBV5-6	.	TRBJ2-1	.	CASSLFTTRSEQFF	TGTGCCAGCAGCTTGTTTACGACGCGGAGCGAGCAGTTCTTC
TRBV14	.	TRBJ1-6	.	CASSQVSASPLHF	TGTGCCAGCAGCCAAGTATCGGCTTCACCCCTCCACTTT
TRBV27	.	TRBJ2-7	.	CASSLRPTLSYEQYF	TGTGCCAGCAGTTTAAGGCCCACCCTCTCCTACGAGCAGTACTTC
TRBV5-1	.	TRBJ1-6	TRBD1	CASSLAGTEDNSPLHF	TGCGCCAGCAGCTTGGCGGGGACAGAAGATAATTCACCCCTCCACTTT
TRBV10-3	once	TRBJ2-7	.	CAIKVWRGTDFTYEQYF	TGTGCCATCAAAGTATGGCGGGGGACAGACTTCACGTACGAGCAGTACTTC
TRBV24-1	.	TRBJ2-2	.	CATSDRDTGELFF	TGTGCCACCAGTGACAGGGACACCGGGGAGCTGTTTTTT
TRBV7-2	once	TRBJ2-1	.	CASSSNNANEQFF	TGTGCCAGCAGCTCGAATAATGCGAATGAGCAGTTCTTC
TRBV30	.	TRBJ2-3	.	CATPGTRTDTQYF	TGTGCCACCCCAGGGACCCGCACAGATACGCAGTATTTT
TRBV2	.	TRBJ2-7	TRBD1	CASSPDRATIYEQYF	TGTGCCAGCAGTCCCGACAGGGCTACGATTTACGAGCAGTACTTC
TRBV19	.	TRBJ2-7	.	CARGDGTVVSYEQYF	TGTGCCAGAGGGGACGGGACGGTGGTTTCCTACGAGCAGTACTTC
TRBV29-1	.	TRBJ1-1	.	CSVSVLNTEAFF	TGCAGCGTTTCCGTACTGAACACTGAAGCTTTCTTT
TRBV7-2	.	TRBJ1-5	.	CASSLVGFLLQGGGQPQHF	TGTGCCAGCAGCTTAGTTGGTTTCTTGTTACAGGGTGGGGGCCAGCCCCAGCATTTT
TRBV7-8	.	TRBJ1-1	.	CASSLDGQGREENTEAFF	TGTGCCAGCAGCTTAGACGGGCAGGGGCGTGAGGAGAACACTGAAGCTTTCTTT
TRBV2	.	TRBJ1-2	TRBD1	CASREQGISYGYTF	TGTGCCAGCCGAGAACAGGGGATTAGCTATGGCTACACCTTC
TRBV13	.	TRBJ2-2	.	CASSLGGPGELFF	TGTGCCAGCAGCTTGGGGGGGCCCGGGGAGCTGTTTTTT
TRBV5-1	.	TRBJ1-1	TRBD1	CASSRTGTGELGNTEAFF	TGCGCCAGCAGCCGAACCGGGACAGGGGAATTAGGGAACACTGAAGCTTTCTTT
TRBV5-6	.	TRBJ2-3	TRBD2	CASSSLTSGLSDTQYF	TGTGCCAGCAGCTCCCTGACTAGCGGGTTATCAGATACGCAGTATTTT
TRBV20-1	once	TRBJ2-1	TRBD1	CSAGGTANNEQFF	TGCAGTGCTGGTGGGACAGCCAACAATGAGCAGTTCTTC
TRBV7-6	.	TRBJ2-5	.	CASSPTPGTHQETQYF	TGTGCCAGCAGCCCCACTCCCGGGACACACCAAGAGACCCAGTACTTC
TRBV28	.	TRBJ2-6	.	CASSLQGSSGANVLTF	TGTGCCAGCAGTTTACAGGGGAGCTCTGGGGCCAACGTCCTGACTTTC
TRBV7-2	.	TRBJ1-3	.	CASSLGSVTGNTIYF	TGTGCCAGCAGCTTAGGTTCTGTAACTGGAAACACCATATATTTT
TRBV5-1	.	TRBJ1-3	.	CASSASTGGNTIYF	TGCGCCAGCTCCGCTTCAACGGGCGGAAACACCATATATTTT
TRBV10-3	.	TRBJ1-5	.	CATSSAADQPQHF	TGTGCCACGTCCTCGGCAGCGGATCAGCCCCAGCATTTT
TRBV11-2	medium-sized	TRBJ1-2	.	CASSLIRGRDGYTF	TGTGCCAGCAGCTTAATTCGGGGGAGGGATGGCTACACCTTC
TRBV30	.	TRBJ2-7	.	CAWSSYWGALSSYEQYF	TGTGCCTGGAGCTCATACTGGGGGGCCCTCTCCTCCTACGAGCAGTACTTC
TRBV7-9	.	TRBJ1-2	.	CASSPVGLHGYTF	TGTGCCAGCAGCCCAGTGGGGTTGCATGGCTACACCTTC
TRBV9	.	TRBJ1-4	.	CASSVEGGTNEKLFF	TGTGCCAGCAGCGTAGAGGGGGGTACTAATGAAAAACTGTTTTTT
TRBV27	once	TRBJ1-1	.	CASSFRQMNTEAFF	TGTGCCAGCAGTTTCCGGCAGATGAACACTGAAGCTTTCTTT
TRBV21-1	.	TRBJ2-7	.	CASSKGVGQYF	TGTGCCAGCAGCAAGGGCGTCGGGCAGTACTTC
TRBV4-2	.	TRBJ2-2	TRBD2	CASTERGENTGELFF	TGTGCCAGCACGGAGCGGGGGGAGAACACCGGGGAGCTGTTTTTT
TRBV9	few	TRBJ2-7	TRBD1	CASSAPGQGDQQYF	TGTGCCAGCAGCGCCCCGGGACAGGGGGATCAGCAGTACTTC
TRBV27	.	TRBJ2-2	.	CASSSSGWAGELFF	TGTGCCAGCAGTTCTTCAGGGTGGGCCGGGGAGCTGTTTTTT
TRBV5-6	.	TRBJ2-5	.	CASSLNRFQETQYF	TGTGCCAGCAGCTTAAATCGCTTCCAAGAGACCCAGTACTTC
TRBV2	.	TRBJ1-1	.	CASSEVDRSPSFF	TGTGCCAGCAGTGAAGTAGACCGATCACCCTCTTTCTTT
TRBV15	.	TRBJ2-1	.	CATSRDGPQQFF	TGTGCCACCAGCAGAGATGGGCCACAGCAGTTCTTC
TRBV6-5	few	TRBJ1-1	TRBD1	CATRGVSANTEAFF	TGTGCCACCAGGGGGGTATCGGCGAACACTGAAGCTTTCTTT
TRBV3-1/TRBV3-2	.	TRBJ2-3	.	CASSQESLGTQYF	TGTGCCAGCAGCCAAGAAAGTTTGGGCACGCAGTATTTT
TRBV11-2	.	TRBJ2-2	.	CASSLAVGTGELFF	TGTGCCAGCAGCCTGGCAGTCGGTACCGGGGAGCTGTTTTTT
TRBV6-1	.	TRBJ2-1	TRBD1	CASSEAGGTGSNEQFF	TGTGCCAGCAGTGAAGCTGGAGGGACAGGGAGCAATGAGCAGTTCTTC
TRBV7-9	.	TRBJ2-2	.	CASSLDRNTGELFF	TGTGCCAGCAGCTTAGACAGAAACACCGGGGAGCTGTTTTTT
TRBV9	.	TRBJ2-7	TRBD2	CASSLSSGATYEQYF	TGTGCCAGCAGCTTGTCTAGCGGGGCAACCTACGAGCAGTACTTC
TRBV2	.	TRBJ2-7	.	CASSVSGYEQYF	TGTGCCAGCAGTGTTTCCGGGTACGAGCAGTACTTC
TRBV5-1	.	TRBJ1-4	.	CASSLGSAGKPLTNEKLFF	TGCGCCAGCAGCTTGGGATCCGCAGGCAAGCCCCTCACTAATGAAAAACTGTTTTTT
TRBV7-7	.	TRBJ2-1	.	CASSPTRNNEQFF	TGTGCTAGCAGCCCAACTAGAAACAATGAGCAGTTCTTC
TRBV29-1	.	TRBJ1-1	.	CSGFEGPNTEAFF	TGCAGCGGGTTTGAGGGGCCGAACACTGAAGCTTTCTTT
TRBV29-1	.	TRBJ2-2	TRBD1	CSAARDRDTGELFF	TGCAGCGCCGCCCGGGACAGGGACACCGGGGAGCTGTTTTTT
TRBV9	.	TRBJ2-7	TRBD1	CASSATGASEQYF	TGTGCCAGCAGCGCCACAGGGGCGAGCGAGCAGTACTTC